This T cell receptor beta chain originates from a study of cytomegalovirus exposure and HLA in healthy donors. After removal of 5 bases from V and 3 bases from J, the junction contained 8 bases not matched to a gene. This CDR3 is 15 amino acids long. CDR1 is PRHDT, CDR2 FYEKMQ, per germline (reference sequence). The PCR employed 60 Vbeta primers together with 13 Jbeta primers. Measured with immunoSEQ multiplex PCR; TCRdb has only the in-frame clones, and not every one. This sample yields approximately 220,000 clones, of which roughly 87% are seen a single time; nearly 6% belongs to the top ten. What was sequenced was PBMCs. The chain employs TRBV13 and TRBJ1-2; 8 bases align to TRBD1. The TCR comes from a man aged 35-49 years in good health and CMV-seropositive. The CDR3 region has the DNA TGTGCCAGCAGCCCCCGGGGACAGGCAGACTATGGCTACACCTTC. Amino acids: CASSPRGQADYGYTF.